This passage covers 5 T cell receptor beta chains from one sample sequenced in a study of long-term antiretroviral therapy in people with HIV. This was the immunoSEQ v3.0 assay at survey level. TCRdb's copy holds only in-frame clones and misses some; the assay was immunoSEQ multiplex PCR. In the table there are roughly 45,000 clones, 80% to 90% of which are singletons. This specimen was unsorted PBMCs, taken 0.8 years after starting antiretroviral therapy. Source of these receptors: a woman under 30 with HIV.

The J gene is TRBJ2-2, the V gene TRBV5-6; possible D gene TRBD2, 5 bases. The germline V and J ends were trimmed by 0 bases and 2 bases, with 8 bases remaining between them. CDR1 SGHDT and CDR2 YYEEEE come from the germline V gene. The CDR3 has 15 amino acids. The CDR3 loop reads CASSLVATNTGELFF. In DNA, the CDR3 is TGTGCCAGCAGCTTGGTAGCGACAAACACCGGGGAGCTGTTTTTT.

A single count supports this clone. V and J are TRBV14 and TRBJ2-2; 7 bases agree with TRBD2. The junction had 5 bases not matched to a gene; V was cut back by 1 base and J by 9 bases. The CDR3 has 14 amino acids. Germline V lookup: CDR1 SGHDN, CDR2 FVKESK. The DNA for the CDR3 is TGTGCCAGCAGCCAAGTGGGCGGGAGCCGGGAGCTGTTTTTT. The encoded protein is CASSQVGGSRELFF.

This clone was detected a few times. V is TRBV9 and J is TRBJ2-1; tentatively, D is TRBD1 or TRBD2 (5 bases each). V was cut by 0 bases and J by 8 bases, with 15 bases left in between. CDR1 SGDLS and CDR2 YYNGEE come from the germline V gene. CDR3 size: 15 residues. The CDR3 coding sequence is TGTGCCAGCAGCGTAGGTAGAGGGGAGAATGATGAGCAGTTCTTC. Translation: CASSVGRGENDEQFF.

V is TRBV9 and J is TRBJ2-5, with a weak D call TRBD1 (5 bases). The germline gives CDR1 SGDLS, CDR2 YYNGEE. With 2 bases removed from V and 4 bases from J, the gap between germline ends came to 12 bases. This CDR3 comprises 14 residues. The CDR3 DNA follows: TGTGCCAGCAGCGTCAGGGCGGTAGGAGAGACCCAGTACTTC. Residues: CASSVRAVGETQYF.

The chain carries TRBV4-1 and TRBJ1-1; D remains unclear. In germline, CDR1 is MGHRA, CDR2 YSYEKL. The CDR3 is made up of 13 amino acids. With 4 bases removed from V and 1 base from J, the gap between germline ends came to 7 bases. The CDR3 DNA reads TGCGCCAGCAGCCCCTTTCGGAACACTGAAGCTTTCTTT. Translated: CASSPFRNTEAFF.